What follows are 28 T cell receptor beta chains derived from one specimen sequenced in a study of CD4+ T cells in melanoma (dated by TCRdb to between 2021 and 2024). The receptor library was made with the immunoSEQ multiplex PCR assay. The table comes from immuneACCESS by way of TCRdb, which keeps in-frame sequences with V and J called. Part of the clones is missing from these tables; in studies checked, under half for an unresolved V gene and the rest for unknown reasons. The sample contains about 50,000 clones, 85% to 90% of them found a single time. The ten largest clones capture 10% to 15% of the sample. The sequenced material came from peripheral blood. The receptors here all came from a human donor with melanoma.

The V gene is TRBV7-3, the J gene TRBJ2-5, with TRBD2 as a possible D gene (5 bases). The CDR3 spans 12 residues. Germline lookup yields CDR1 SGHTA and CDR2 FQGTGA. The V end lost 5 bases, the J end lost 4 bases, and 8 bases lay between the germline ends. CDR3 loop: CASSVEGETQYF. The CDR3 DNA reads TGTGCCAGCAGCGTCGAGGGAGAGACCCAGTACTTC.

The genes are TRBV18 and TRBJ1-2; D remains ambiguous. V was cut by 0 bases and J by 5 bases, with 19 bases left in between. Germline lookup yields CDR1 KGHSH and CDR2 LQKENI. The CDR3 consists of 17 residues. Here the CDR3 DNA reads TGTGCCAGCTCACCACCAGTAGTAGGACTATCTGCTTATGGCTACACCTTC. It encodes CASSPPVVGLSAYGYTF.

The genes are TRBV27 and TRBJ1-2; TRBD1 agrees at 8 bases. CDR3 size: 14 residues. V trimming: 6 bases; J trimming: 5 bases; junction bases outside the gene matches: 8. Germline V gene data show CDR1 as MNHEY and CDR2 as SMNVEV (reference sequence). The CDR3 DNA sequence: TGTGCCAGCAGCGACCAGGGGGCGCGATATGGCTACACCTTC. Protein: CASSDQGARYGYTF.

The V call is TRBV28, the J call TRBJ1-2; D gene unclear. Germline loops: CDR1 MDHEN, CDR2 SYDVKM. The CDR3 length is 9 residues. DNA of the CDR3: TGTGGTGCTGGCTATGGCTACACCTTC. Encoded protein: CGAGYGYTF.

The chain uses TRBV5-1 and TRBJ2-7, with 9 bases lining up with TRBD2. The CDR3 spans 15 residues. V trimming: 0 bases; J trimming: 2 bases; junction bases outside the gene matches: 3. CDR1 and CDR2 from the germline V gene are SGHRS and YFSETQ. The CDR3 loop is CASSLVAGGAYEQYF. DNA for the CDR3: TGCGCCAGCAGCTTGGTTGCGGGGGGGGCCTACGAGCAGTACTTC.

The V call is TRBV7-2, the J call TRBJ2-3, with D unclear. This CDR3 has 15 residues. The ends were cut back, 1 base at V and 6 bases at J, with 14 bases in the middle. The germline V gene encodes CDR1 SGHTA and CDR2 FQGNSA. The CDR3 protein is CASSLGWAIWDTQYF. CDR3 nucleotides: TGTGCCAGCAGCTTAGGATGGGCTATCTGGGATACGCAGTATTTT.

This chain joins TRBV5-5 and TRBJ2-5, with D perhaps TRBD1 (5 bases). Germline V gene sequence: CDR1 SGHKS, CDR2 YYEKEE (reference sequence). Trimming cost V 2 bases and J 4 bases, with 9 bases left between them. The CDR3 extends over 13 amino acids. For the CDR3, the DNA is TGTGCCAGCAGCTTCCAGGGATCAGAGACCCAGTACTTC. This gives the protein CASSFQGSETQYF.

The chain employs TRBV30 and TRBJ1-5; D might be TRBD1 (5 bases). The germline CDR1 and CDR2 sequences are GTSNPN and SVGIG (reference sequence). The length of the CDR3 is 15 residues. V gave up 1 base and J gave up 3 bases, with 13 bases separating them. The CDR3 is CAWSGQSGNNQPQHF. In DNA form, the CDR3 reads TGTGCCTGGAGTGGCCAATCAGGGAACAATCAGCCCCAGCATTTT.

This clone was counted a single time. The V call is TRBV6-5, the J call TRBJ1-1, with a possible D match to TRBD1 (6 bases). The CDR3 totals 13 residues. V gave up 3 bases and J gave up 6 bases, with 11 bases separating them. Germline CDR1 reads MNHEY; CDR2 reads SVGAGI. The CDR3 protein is CASSYGAGAEAFF. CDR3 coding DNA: TGTGCCAGCAGTTATGGCGCAGGGGCTGAAGCTTTCTTT.

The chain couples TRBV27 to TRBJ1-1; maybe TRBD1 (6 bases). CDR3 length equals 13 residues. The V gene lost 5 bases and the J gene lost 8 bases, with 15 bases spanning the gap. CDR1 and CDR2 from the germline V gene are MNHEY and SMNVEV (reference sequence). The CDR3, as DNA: TGTGCCAGCAGTAAACTGCCAGGGGCGGAAGCTTTCTTT. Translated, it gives CASSKLPGAEAFF.

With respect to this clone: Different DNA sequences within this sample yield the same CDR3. The CDR3 coding sequence is TGTGCCAGCAGCGCGTTAGGGGACTCCTCTAATGAGCAGTTCTTC. Translating it yields CASSALGDSSNEQFF. The V call is TRBV9, the J call TRBJ2-1; the D gene is possibly TRBD2 (6 bases). The CDR3 spans 15 residues. The V and J ends lost 3 bases and 7 bases respectively, with 17 bases between them. Germline lookup yields CDR1 SGDLS and CDR2 YYNGEE.

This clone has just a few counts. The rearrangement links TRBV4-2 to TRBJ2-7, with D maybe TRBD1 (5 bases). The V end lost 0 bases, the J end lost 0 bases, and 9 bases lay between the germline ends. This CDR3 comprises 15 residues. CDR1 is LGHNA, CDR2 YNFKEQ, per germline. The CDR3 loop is CASSQDRTSSYEQYF. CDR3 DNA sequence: TGTGCCAGCAGCCAAGACAGGACATCCTCCTACGAGCAGTACTTC.

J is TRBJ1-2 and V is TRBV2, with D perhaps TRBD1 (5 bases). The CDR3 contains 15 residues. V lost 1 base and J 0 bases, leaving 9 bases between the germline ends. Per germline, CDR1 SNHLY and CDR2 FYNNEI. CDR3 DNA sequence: TGTGCCAGCAGTGAAGGGGACCTTGCTAACTATGGCTACACCTTC. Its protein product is CASSEGDLANYGYTF.

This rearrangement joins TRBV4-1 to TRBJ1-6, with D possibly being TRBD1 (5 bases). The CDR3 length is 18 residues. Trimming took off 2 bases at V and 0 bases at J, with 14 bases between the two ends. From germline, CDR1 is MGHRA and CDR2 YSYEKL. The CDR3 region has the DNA TGCGCCAGCAGCCAATTTCTGCTGGGGCCCTCCTATAATTCACCCCTCCACTTT. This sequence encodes CASSQFLLGPSYNSPLHF.

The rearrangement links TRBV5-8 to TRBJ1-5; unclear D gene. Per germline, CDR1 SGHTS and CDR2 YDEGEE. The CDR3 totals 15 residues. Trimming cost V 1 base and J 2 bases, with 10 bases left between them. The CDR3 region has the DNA TGTGCCAGCAGCTTGAAGGTGGTGGGCAATCAGCCCCAGCATTTT. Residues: CASSLKVVGNQPQHF.

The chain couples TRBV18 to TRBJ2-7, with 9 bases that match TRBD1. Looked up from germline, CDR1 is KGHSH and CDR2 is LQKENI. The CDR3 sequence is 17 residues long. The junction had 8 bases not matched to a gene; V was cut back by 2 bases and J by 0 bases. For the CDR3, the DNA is TGTGCCAGCTCACCAACCCCGGGACAGGGCAGCTCCTACGAGCAGTACTTC. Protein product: CASSPTPGQGSSYEQYF.

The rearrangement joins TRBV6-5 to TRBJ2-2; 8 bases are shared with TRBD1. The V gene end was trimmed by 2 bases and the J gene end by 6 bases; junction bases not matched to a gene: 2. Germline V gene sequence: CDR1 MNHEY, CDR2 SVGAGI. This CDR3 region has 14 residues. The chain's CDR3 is CASSYNRGSGELFF. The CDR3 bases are TGTGCCAGCAGTTACAACAGGGGGTCCGGGGAGCTGTTTTTT.

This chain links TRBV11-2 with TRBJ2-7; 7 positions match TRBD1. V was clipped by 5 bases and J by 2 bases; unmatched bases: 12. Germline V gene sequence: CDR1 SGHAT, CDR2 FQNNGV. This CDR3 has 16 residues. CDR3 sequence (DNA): TGTGCCAGCAGCCCCGTTGGTCGTACAGGGGCCTACGAGCAGTACTTC. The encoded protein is CASSPVGRTGAYEQYF.

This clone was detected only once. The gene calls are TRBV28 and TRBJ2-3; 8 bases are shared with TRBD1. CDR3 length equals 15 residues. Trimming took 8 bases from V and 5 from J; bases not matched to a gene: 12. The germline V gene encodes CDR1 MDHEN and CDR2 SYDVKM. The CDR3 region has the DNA TGTGCCAGCGCCGCGACAGGGGTGGTTCAAGATACGCAGTATTTT. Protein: CASAATGVVQDTQYF.

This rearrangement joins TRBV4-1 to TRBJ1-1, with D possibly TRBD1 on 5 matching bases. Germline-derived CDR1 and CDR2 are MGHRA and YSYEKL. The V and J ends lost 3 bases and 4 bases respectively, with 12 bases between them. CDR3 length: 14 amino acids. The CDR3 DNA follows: TGCGCCAGCAGCCAGACCGGGGGTGGCACTGAAGCTTTCTTT. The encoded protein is CASSQTGGGTEAFF.

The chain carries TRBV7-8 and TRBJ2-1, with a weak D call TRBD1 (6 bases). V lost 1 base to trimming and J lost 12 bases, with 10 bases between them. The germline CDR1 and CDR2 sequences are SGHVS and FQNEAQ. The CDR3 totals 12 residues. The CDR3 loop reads CASSLEPGVQFF. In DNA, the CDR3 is TGTGCCAGCAGCTTAGAACCAGGGGTGCAGTTCTTC.

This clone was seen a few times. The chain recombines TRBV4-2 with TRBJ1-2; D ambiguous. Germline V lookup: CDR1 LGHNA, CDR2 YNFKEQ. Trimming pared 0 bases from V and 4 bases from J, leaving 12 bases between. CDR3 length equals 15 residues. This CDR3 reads CASSQDEGRSYGYTF. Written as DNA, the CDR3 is TGTGCCAGCAGCCAAGATGAGGGAAGATCCTATGGCTACACCTTC.

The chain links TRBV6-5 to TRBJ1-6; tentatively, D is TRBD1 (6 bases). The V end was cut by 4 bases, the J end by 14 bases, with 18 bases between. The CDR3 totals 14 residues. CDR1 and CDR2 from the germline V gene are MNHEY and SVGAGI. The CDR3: CASSSGARGLTLHF. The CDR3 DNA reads TGTGCCAGCAGTTCTGGGGCTAGGGGGTTAACCCTCCACTTT.

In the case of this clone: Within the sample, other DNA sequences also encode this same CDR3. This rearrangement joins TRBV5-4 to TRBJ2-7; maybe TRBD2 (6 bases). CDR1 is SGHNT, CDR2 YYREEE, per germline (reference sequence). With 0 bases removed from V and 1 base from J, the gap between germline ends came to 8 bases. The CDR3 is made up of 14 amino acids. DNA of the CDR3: TGTGCCAGCAGCTTGGGTGGGGGGTCCTACGAGCAGTACTTC. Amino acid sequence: CASSLGGGSYEQYF.

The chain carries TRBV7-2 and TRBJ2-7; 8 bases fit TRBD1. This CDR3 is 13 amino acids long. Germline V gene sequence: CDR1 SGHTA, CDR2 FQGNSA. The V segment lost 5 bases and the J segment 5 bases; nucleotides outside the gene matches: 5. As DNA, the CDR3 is TGTGCCAGCAGCCTGACAGGGGTCCACGAGCAGTACTTC. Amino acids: CASSLTGVHEQYF.

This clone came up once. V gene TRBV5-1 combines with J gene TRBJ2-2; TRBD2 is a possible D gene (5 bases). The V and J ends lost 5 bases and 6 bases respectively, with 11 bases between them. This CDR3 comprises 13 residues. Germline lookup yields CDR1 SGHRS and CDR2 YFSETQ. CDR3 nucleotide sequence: TGCGCCAGCAGTTGGCAGGAGGCCGGGGAGCTGTTTTTT. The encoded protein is CASSWQEAGELFF.

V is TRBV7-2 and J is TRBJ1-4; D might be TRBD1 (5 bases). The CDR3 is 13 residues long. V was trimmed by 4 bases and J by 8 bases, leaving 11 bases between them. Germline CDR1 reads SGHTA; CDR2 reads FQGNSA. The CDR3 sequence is CASSWTAGEKLFF. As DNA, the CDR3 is TGTGCCAGCAGCTGGACGGCAGGGGAAAAACTGTTTTTT.

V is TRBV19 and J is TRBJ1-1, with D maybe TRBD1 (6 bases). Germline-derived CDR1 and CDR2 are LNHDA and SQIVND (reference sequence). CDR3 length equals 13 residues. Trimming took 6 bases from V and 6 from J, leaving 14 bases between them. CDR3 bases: TGTGCCAGTAGATACACAGGGCGCCCTGAAGCTTTCTTT. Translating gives CASRYTGRPEAFF. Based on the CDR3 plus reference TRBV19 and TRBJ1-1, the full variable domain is DGGITQSPKYLFRKEGQNVTLSCEQNLNHDAMYWYRQDPGQGLRLIYYSQIVNDFQKGDIAEGYSVSREKKESFPLTVTSAQKNPTAFYLCASRYTGRPEAFFGQGTRLTVV.